The rows below give T cell receptor beta chains drawn from one sample of a study of cytomegalovirus exposure and HLA in healthy donors. TCRdb's copy holds only in-frame clones and misses some; the assay was immunoSEQ multiplex PCR. Of 120,000 to 150,000 clones in the sample, roughly 70% were seen once. Sample: PBMCs. These receptors were collected from a man in his fifties or sixties in good health and CMV-seronegative. CDR3s include the opening cysteine and the closing phenylalanine or tryptophan. The D gene is left open where the match is weak. The size field is filled for only some rows; it gives once, few, many or a size class.

j_gene | d_gene | v_gene | abundance | CDR3nt | CDR3aa
TRBJ2-7 | TRBD2 | TRBV7-6 | . | TGTGCCAGCAGCTTAATCCTAGCGGAACCCTACGAGCAGTACTTC | CASSLILAEPYEQYF
TRBJ2-7 | . | TRBV27 | few | TGTGCCAGCAGCCTGGACTACCAGACTTCCTCCTACGAGCAGTACTTC | CASSLDYQTSSYEQYF
TRBJ1-2 | TRBD1 | TRBV7-9 | once | TGTGCCAGCAGCTTAGAAGCGGGACAGGGGGAAGGCTACACCTTC | CASSLEAGQGEGYTF
TRBJ1-1 | TRBD1 | TRBV28 | . | TGTGCCAGCAGTTTCCCCACCGGGACAGGGCTGGTGAACACTGAAGCTTTCTTT | CASSFPTGTGLVNTEAFF
TRBJ1-1 | . | TRBV29-1 | . | TGCAGCATGGACAGGAACACTGAAGCTTTCTTT | CSMDRNTEAFF
TRBJ2-2 | . | TRBV6-5 | . | TGTGCCAGCAGTTTAGACCAGGTCACCGGGGAGCTGTTTTTT | CASSLDQVTGELFF
TRBJ2-3 | TRBD2 | TRBV19 | . | TGTGCCAGTAGTGTGGCTAGCGGAAGGGATACGCAGTATTTT | CASSVASGRDTQYF
TRBJ2-1 | TRBD2 | TRBV7-9 | . | TGTGCCAGCAGCCCGGGGACTAGCAGACGTCCCACTGAGCAGTTCTTC | CASSPGTSRRPTEQFF
TRBJ1-4 | TRBD1 | TRBV7-9 | few | TGTTCCAGCAGCTTAGCAGGGGGAACTAATGAAAAACTGTTTTTT | CSSSLAGGTNEKLFF
TRBJ1-1 | TRBD1 | TRBV19 | few | TGTGCCAGTAGCCCGGGACAGGGAGCTGAAGCTTTCTTT | CASSPGQGAEAFF
TRBJ1-5 | TRBD1 | TRBV6-1 | . | TGTGCCAGCGTCCGGGACAGGGGAGAGCCCCAGCATTTT | CASVRDRGEPQHF
TRBJ1-1 | TRBD1 | TRBV5-1 | . | TGCGCCAGCCGTTGGACAGGGAACACTGAAGCTTTCTTT | CASRWTGNTEAFF
TRBJ1-1 | TRBD1 | TRBV29-1 | once | TGCAGCGTTGAACAAAGGGGGCAGCGGGTCACTGAAGCTTTCTTT | CSVEQRGQRVTEAFF